The subject of this entry is one TCR beta chain. In the source study's methods: The authors estimated nucleated cell counts from reference gene primer amplification. Assay used: immunoSEQ multiplex PCR; TCRdb lists only in-frame clones, some missing. The V and J calls and clone size were taken over from that table, and D and trimming were inferred from the DNA. In the table there are more than 300,000 clones, 85% to 90% of which are singletons. The source of the sample is a study of blood T cell repertoires in COVID-19. This CDR3 contains 16 residues. The rearrangement uses TRBV21-1 and TRBJ1-6. TRBV21-1 represents a pseudogene. The sequenced material came from PBMCs or T cells enriched from blood (not recorded which). This clonotype was sampled from a woman aged 18-29 years who had recovered from COVID-19. The CDR3 DNA is TGTGCCAGCAGCACATCTTCGGTCCCCGATAACTCACCCCTCCACTTT. Protein sequence: CASSTSSVPDNSPLHF.